The 20 T cell receptor beta chains presented below share a single source sample, sequenced in a study of blood T cell repertoires in COVID-19. Using immunoSEQ multiplex PCR, the repertoire was profiled, and TCRdb retains in-frame clones only, with some absent. The data contain approximately 210,000 clones, 85% to 90% of them seen just once; the ten biggest clones take up approximately 10%. The specimen sequenced was peripheral blood. Receptors originate from a man in his fifties or sixties with COVID-19, enrolled during active disease.

The chain recombines TRBV4-1 with TRBJ1-2; a possible D gene is TRBD1 (6 bases). CDR3 size: 13 residues. Trimming left V 1 base short and J 4 bases short, with 7 bases between. Per the germline V gene, CDR1 is MGHRA and CDR2 is YSYEKL. The CDR3 DNA follows: TGCGCCAGCAGCCAAGGGGGGCCCTATGGCTACACCTTC. Protein sequence: CASSQGGPYGYTF.

The chain links TRBV11-2 to TRBJ2-3, with 8 bases that match TRBD2. Trimming removed 4 bases from V and 6 bases from J; junction bases left unmatched: 15. The CDR3 consists of 17 residues. The germline V gene has CDR1 SGHAT and CDR2 FQNNGV. The CDR3 nucleotides are TGTGCCAGCAGCTCTCGCATTTTTGCGGGAGGCCAGGATACGCAGTATTTT. This encodes CASSSRIFAGGQDTQYF. The variable domain in full, completed from reference TRBV11-2 and TRBJ2-3, reads EAGVAQSPRYKIIEKRQSVAFWCNPISGHATLYWYQQILGQGPKLLIQFQNNGVVDDSQLPKDRFSAERLKGVDSTLKIQPAKLEDSAVYLCASSSRIFAGGQDTQYFGPGTRLTVL.

The chain is built from TRBV5-1 and TRBJ2-1, with 7 bases matching TRBD2. Germline assignment: CDR1 SGHRS and CDR2 YFSETQ. Trimming removed 1 base from V and 1 base from J; junction bases left unmatched: 14. This CDR3 spans 19 amino acids. The DNA for the CDR3 is TGCGCCAGCAGCTTGTCGGTCTACCGCCCCGGGGGGTCCTACAATGAGCAGTTCTTC. It codes for CASSLSVYRPGGSYNEQFF.

In DNA form, the CDR3 reads TGTGCCAGCAGTGAGGGTGGAGGGGGGGGAGCAGATACGCAGTATTTT. It translates to CASSEGGGGGADTQYF. The chain is built from TRBV2 and TRBJ2-3, with TRBD2 as a possible D gene (7 bases). Germline V gene sequence: CDR1 SNHLY, CDR2 FYNNEI. The CDR3 consists of 16 residues. V was trimmed by 3 bases and J by 4 bases, leaving 17 bases between them.

This clone is a singleton in its sample. The genes are TRBV6-2 or TRBV6-3 and TRBJ1-5; D is perhaps TRBD1 (5 bases). This CDR3 has 15 amino acids. In germline, CDR1 is MNHEY, CDR2 SVGEGT. V lost 5 bases, J lost 2 bases, and 13 bases lay in between. The CDR3 protein is CASSGRANRNQPQHF. As DNA, the CDR3 is TGTGCCAGCAGTGGCAGGGCGAATCGCAATCAGCCCCAGCATTTT.

The J gene is TRBJ1-4, the V gene TRBV9; unclear D gene. The V gene's germline CDR1 is SGDLS and CDR2 YYNGEE. This CDR3 spans 15 amino acids. With 7 bases removed from V and 0 bases from J, the gap between germline ends came to 13 bases. CDR3 loop: CASGYSGATNEKLFF. CDR3 sequence (DNA): TGTGCCAGCGGTTACAGCGGGGCAACTAATGAAAAACTGTTTTTT. The full variable domain, rest sourced from reference TRBV9 and TRBJ1-4, is DSGVTQTPKHLITATGQRVTLRCSPRSGDLSVYWYQQSLDQGLQFLIQYYNGEERAKGNILERFSAQQFPDLHSELNLSSLELGDSALYFCASGYSGATNEKLFFGSGTQLSVL.

This chain joins TRBV10-3 and TRBJ1-2; D is unresolved. Germline loops: CDR1 ENHRY, CDR2 SYGVKD. The CDR3 has 11 residues. V lost 4 bases and J 6 bases, leaving 6 bases between the germline ends. This CDR3 reads CAISVGDGYTF. CDR3 sequence (DNA): TGTGCCATCAGTGTTGGAGATGGCTACACCTTC.

The rearrangement links TRBV20-1 to TRBJ2-7; perhaps TRBD1 as D (6 bases). The CDR3 is 14 residues long. The V end was cut by 3 bases, the J end by 7 bases, with 19 bases between. Germline values: CDR1 DFQATT, CDR2 SNEGSKA (reference sequence). In DNA form, the CDR3 reads TGCAGTGCTAGTTCGCAGGGGTCACCCGGGGAGCAGTACTTC. Protein product: CSASSQGSPGEQYF.

The CDR3 sequence: CASSQDQLAREQYF. CDR3 DNA sequence: TGTGCCAGCAGCCAAGATCAGCTAGCGCGGGAGCAGTACTTC. The chain uses TRBV4-2 and TRBJ2-7; weak D call: TRBD2 (6 bases). Germline CDR1 reads LGHNA; CDR2 reads YNFKEQ. V was cut by 0 bases and J by 7 bases, with 13 bases left in between. The CDR3 totals 14 residues.

The chain joins TRBV9 to TRBJ2-3, with 7 nucleotides matching TRBD2. The CDR3 runs 15 residues. V lost 4 bases and J lost 1; bases outside the gene matches: 6. CDR1 is SGDLS and CDR2 is YYNGEE in the germline V gene. The CDR3, as DNA: TGTGCCAGCAGCCTCCGCGGGAGCCGCACAGATACGCAGTATTTT. It codes for CASSLRGSRTDTQYF.

V usage is TRBV6-5 and J usage is TRBJ2-7, with TRBD2 identical over 7 bases. This CDR3 comprises 14 residues. After removal of 5 bases from V and 5 bases from J, the junction contained 9 bases not matched to a gene. Germline values: CDR1 MNHEY, CDR2 SVGAGI. CDR3 sequence: CASSPARERDEQYF. The CDR3 bases are TGTGCCAGCAGTCCTGCGCGGGAGAGGGACGAGCAGTACTTC.

V usage is TRBV5-1 and J usage is TRBJ1-1, with 7 bases aligning to TRBD1. Germline lookup yields CDR1 SGHRS and CDR2 YFSETQ. The CDR3 has 13 amino acids. V was clipped by 4 bases and J by 3 bases; unmatched bases: 3. The CDR3 DNA reads as TGCGCCAGCAGCCTTACAGGGGACACTGAAGCTTTCTTT. This sequence encodes CASSLTGDTEAFF. Full variable domain (missing parts from reference TRBV5-1 and TRBJ1-1): KAGVTQTPRYLIKTRGQQVTLSCSPISGHRSVSWYQQTPGQGLQFLFEYFSETQRNKGNFPGRFSGRQFSNSRSEMNVSTLELGDSALYLCASSLTGDTEAFFGQGTRLTVV.

A few counts support this clone. V gene TRBV6-4 combines with J gene TRBJ1-5, with a tentative D call TRBD1 (6 bases). Trimming took 10 bases from V and 0 from J, leaving 22 bases between them. CDR1 and CDR2 (germline): MRHNA, SNTAGT. CDR3 size: 17 residues. The CDR3 here is CANPETWTVYSNQPQHF. The CDR3 coding sequence is TGTGCCAACCCTGAAACATGGACAGTTTATAGCAATCAGCCCCAGCATTTT.

The rearrangement uses TRBV7-2 and TRBJ1-2; 8 bases are shared with TRBD1. Trimming took 3 bases from V and 6 from J; bases not matched to a gene: 9. Looked up from germline, CDR1 is SGHTA and CDR2 is FQGNSA. This CDR3 spans 15 amino acids. Written as DNA, the CDR3 is TGTGCCAGCAGCTTGAACAGGGGGAGAGGGAATGGCTACACCTTC. Its translation: CASSLNRGRGNGYTF.

This clone has more than one count but fewer than ten. CDR3 amino acids: CSAEGSYKETQYF. The CDR3 DNA is TGCAGCGCAGAAGGGAGCTACAAAGAGACCCAGTACTTC. V usage is TRBV29-1 and J usage is TRBJ2-5, with a weak D call TRBD2 (5 bases). Trimming pared 7 bases from V and 3 bases from J, leaving 15 bases between. Germline CDR1 and CDR2: SQVTM and ANQGSEA. The CDR3 extends over 13 amino acids.

For this clone: At one boundary the junction diverges from the germline segment, which might be a read error. The genes are TRBV19 and TRBJ2-1; 12 nucleotides line up with TRBD1. This CDR3 has 14 residues. Per the germline V gene, CDR1 is LNHDA and CDR2 is SQIVND (reference sequence). Written as DNA, the CDR3 is TGTGCCAGTAGTGCCGGGACAGGGGGCGCGATTTTGCTCTTC. Its translation: CASSAGTGGAILLF.

The V and J genes are TRBV5-1 and TRBJ2-1; 7 bases map to TRBD1. V dropped 0 bases and J dropped 7; count of bases not matched to a gene: 7. CDR3 length: 15 residues. The V gene's germline CDR1 is SGHRS and CDR2 YFSETQ. The CDR3 nucleotides read TGCGCCAGCAGCTTGGTTGGGCAGGGGGTTAATGAGCAGTTCTTC. Protein sequence: CASSLVGQGVNEQFF.

The chain recombines TRBV29-1 with TRBJ2-1, with a tentative D call TRBD1 (5 bases). V was shortened by 3 bases and J by 8 bases, with 8 bases between the two germline ends. Germline V gives CDR1 SQVTM, CDR2 ANQGSEA. The CDR3 is 11 residues long. This CDR3 is CSVETVDEQFF. DNA of the CDR3: TGCAGCGTTGAGACAGTCGATGAGCAGTTCTTC.

V usage is TRBV9 and J usage is TRBJ2-1, with a possible D match to TRBD2 (6 bases). CDR3 length: 15 residues. The germline V gene has CDR1 SGDLS and CDR2 YYNGEE. Trimming pared 0 bases from V and 5 bases from J, leaving 12 bases between. In DNA form, the CDR3 reads TGTGCCAGCAGCGTAGGGAGGGCCCGCCACAATGAGCAGTTCTTC. The encoded protein is CASSVGRARHNEQFF.

V and J are TRBV27 and TRBJ1-6; a weak D match, TRBD1 (6 bases). Germline assignment: CDR1 MNHEY and CDR2 SMNVEV (reference sequence). This CDR3 region has 13 residues. V was cut by 6 bases and J by 10 bases, with 13 bases left in between. CDR3 residues: CASSTPGHSPLHF. The DNA of the CDR3 is TGTGCCAGCAGCACTCCGGGACACTCACCCCTCCACTTT.